This T cell receptor (beta chain) was sequenced during a study of blood T cell repertoires in COVID-19. At the level of the study: PBMCs, B-cell-depleted T cells, or T cells were the source of the cDNA or gDNA that made up the material.

A Seattle source enrolled patients during active infection and followed them longitudinally. Study processing details: From reference gene primer amplification, estimates of nucleated cell counts were derived. Sequenced by immunoSEQ multiplex PCR; TCRdb stores in-frame clones only, minus some. Clonal size and the V and J genes are those of that table, whereas D and trimming came from the DNA. Seen here are about 310,000 clones, around 91% observed once, and the top ten hold about 1%. The clonotype comes from a woman aged 40 to 49 with COVID-19, enrolled during active disease. Sequences were obtained from peripheral blood.

CDR3 nucleotides: TGTGCCAGCAGCGCCTCAGGGAAAGGAAACACCATATATTTT. This translates into CASSASGKGNTIYF. V gene TRBV9 combines with J gene TRBJ1-3; D is possibly TRBD1 (5 bases). Trimming cost V 3 bases and J 4 bases, with 11 bases left between them. The CDR3 runs to 14 residues. Germline loops: CDR1 SGDLS, CDR2 YYNGEE.